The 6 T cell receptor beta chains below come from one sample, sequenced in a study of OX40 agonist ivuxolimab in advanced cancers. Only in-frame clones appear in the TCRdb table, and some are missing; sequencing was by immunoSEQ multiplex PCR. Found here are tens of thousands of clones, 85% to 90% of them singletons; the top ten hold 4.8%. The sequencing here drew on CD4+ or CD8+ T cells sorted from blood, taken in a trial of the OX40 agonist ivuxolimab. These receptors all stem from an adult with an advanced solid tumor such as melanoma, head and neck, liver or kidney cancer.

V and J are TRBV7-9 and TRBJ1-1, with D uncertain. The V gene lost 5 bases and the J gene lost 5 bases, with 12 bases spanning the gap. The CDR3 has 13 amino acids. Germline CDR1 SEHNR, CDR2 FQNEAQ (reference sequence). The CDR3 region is CASSPGGRTEAFF. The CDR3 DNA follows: TGTGCCAGCAGCCCAGGTGGTAGGACTGAAGCTTTCTTT.

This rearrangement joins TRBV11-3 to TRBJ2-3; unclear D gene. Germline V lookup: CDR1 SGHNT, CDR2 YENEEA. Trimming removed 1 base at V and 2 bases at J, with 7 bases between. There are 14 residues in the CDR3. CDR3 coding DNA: TGTGCCAGCAGCTTAGCTGAGACCACAGATACGCAGTATTTT. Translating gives CASSLAETTDTQYF.

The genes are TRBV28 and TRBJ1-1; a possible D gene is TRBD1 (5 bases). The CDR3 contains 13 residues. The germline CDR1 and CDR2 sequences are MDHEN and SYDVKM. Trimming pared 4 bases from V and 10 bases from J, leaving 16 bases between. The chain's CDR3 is CASSWAQGDLAFF. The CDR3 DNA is TGTGCCAGCAGTTGGGCCCAGGGTGATTTAGCTTTCTTT.

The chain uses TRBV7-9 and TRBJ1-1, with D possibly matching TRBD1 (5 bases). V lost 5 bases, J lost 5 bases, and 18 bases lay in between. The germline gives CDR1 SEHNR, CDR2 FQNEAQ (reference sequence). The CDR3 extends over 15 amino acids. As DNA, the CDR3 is TGTGCCAGCAGCCCGCCGGTTCAGGGCGGAACTGAAGCTTTCTTT. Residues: CASSPPVQGGTEAFF.

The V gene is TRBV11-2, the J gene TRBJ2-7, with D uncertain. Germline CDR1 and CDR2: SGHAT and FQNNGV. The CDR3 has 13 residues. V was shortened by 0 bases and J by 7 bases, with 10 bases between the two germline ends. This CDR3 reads CASSLDRLREQYF. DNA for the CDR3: TGTGCCAGCAGCTTAGATCGTCTGCGTGAGCAGTACTTC.

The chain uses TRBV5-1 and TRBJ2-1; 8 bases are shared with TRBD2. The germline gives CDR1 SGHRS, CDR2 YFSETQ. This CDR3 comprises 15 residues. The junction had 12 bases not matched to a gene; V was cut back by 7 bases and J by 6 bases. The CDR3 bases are TGCGCCAGCGCCACCTTTATTCTAGCGGGCAATGAGCAGTTCTTC. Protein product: CASATFILAGNEQFF.